This T cell receptor beta chain was recorded in a study of OX40 agonist ivuxolimab in advanced cancers. Findings and caveats of the study: On average, a greater number of expanded clones characterised CD8+ T cells relative to CD4+.

Data came from immunoSEQ multiplex PCR; TCRdb stores just in-frame clones and leaves some out. The sample has fewer than 80,000 clones; around 90% are singletons. About this clone: What it recognizes is unknown.

The receptor's source is an adult with an advanced solid tumor such as melanoma, head and neck, liver or kidney cancer. The sample consisted of CD4+ or CD8+ T cells sorted from blood, taken in a trial of the OX40 agonist ivuxolimab.

The CDR3 region has the DNA TGTGCCAGCAGCTTAGAATCCAGCTCTGGGGCCAACGTCCTGACTTTC. Protein: CASSLESSSGANVLTF. This rearrangement joins TRBV7-2 to TRBJ2-6, with D unclear. This CDR3 is built from 16 residues. V gave up 1 base and J gave up 0 bases, with 7 bases separating them. CDR1 SGHTA and CDR2 FQGNSA come from the germline V gene.